These 15 T cell receptor beta chains share one sample of origin, sequenced in a study of vaccination effects on CD4 cells after COVID-19. Profiling relied on immunoSEQ multiplex PCR, and the TCRdb table lists in-frame clones only, not all of them. The sample yields about 64,000 clones, 72% seen once. Their antigens are not known. With nine to eleven days of culture completed, CD4+ T cells were isolated. This material consisted of CD4+ T cells from PBMCs cultured without peptide, taken before COVID-19 vaccination. Receptors originate from a human donor who had a prior SARS-CoV-2 infection.

The gene calls are TRBV27 and TRBJ1-6; D unclear. This CDR3 region has 15 residues. Trimming shortened V by 7 bases and J by 5 bases, and 15 bases separated the two germline ends. Germline CDR1 reads MNHEY; CDR2 reads SMNVEV (reference sequence). The CDR3 is CASMGRALDNSPLHF. In nucleotides, the CDR3 is TGTGCCAGCATGGGTCGGGCGTTAGATAATTCACCCCTCCACTTT.

The count of this clone is one. The chain links TRBV2 to TRBJ1-1, with D hard to call. This CDR3 comprises 13 residues. The V end was cut by 4 bases, the J end by 6 bases, with 12 bases between. Germline lookup yields CDR1 SNHLY and CDR2 FYNNEI. As DNA, the CDR3 is TGTGCCAGCAGTGTAGAAGGGAGGGCTGAAGCTTTCTTT. Protein product: CASSVEGRAEAFF.

This chain connects TRBV5-1 to TRBJ1-2; D is unclear. The ends were cut back, 1 base at V and 2 bases at J, with 6 bases in the middle. The CDR3 loop spans 13 amino acids. Germline V gene lookup returns CDR1 SGHRS and CDR2 YFSETQ. The CDR3 spells CASSLTQNYGYTF. CDR3 DNA: TGCGCCAGCAGCTTGACACAGAACTATGGCTACACCTTC.

This clone came up a few times. The same CDR3 arises from other DNA sequences in this sample as well. V and J are TRBV7-9 and TRBJ2-7; the D gene could be TRBD1 or TRBD2 (7 bases each). Trimming cost V 2 bases and J 2 bases, with 10 bases left between them. The CDR3 sequence is 14 residues long. Germline V CDR1 and CDR2: SEHNR, FQNEAQ (reference sequence). The CDR3 sequence is CASSLSGGAYEQYF. The CDR3 bases are TGTGCCAGCAGCTTATCAGGGGGGGCCTACGAGCAGTACTTC.

The chain couples TRBV5-1 to TRBJ2-7; 7 positions agree with TRBD1. CDR1 SGHRS and CDR2 YFSETQ come from the germline V gene. Trimming removed 8 bases from V and 0 bases from J; junction bases left unmatched: 11. The CDR3 sequence is 15 residues long. The CDR3 spells CASSLGTVISYEQYF. CDR3 DNA: TGCGCCAGTTCTCTAGGGACAGTCATCTCCTACGAGCAGTACTTC.

The V and J genes are TRBV2 and TRBJ2-6; D is perhaps TRBD2 (6 bases). Looked up from germline, CDR1 is SNHLY and CDR2 is FYNNEI. CDR3 size: 17 residues. The germline V and J ends were trimmed by 2 bases and 0 bases, with 11 bases remaining between them. CDR3 nucleotide sequence: TGTGCCAGCAGTGAATTGGGAGGATTCTCTGGGGCCAACGTCCTGACTTTC. Protein product: CASSELGGFSGANVLTF.

The chain recombines TRBV3-1 (or the pseudogene TRBV3-2) with TRBJ2-5; D is undetermined. The CDR3 length is 14 residues. Germline values: CDR1 LGHDT, CDR2 YNNKEL (reference sequence). The germline V and J ends were trimmed by 2 bases and 5 bases, with 12 bases remaining between them. The CDR3 DNA follows: TGTGCCAGCAGCCAACCCCCGCCACAGGAGACCCAGTACTTC. This translates into CASSQPPPQETQYF.

This clone was seen a single time. This chain uses TRBV10-3 with TRBJ1-1; no clear D gene. The V end was cut by 5 bases, the J end by 3 bases, with 7 bases between. The CDR3 runs to 12 residues. Germline lookup yields CDR1 ENHRY and CDR2 SYGVKD. The CDR3 spells CAISNPDTEAFF. The DNA of the CDR3 is TGTGCCATCAGTAATCCGGACACTGAAGCTTTCTTT.

The J gene is TRBJ1-4, the V gene TRBV5-4; D is possibly TRBD1 (6 bases). CDR1 is SGHNT, CDR2 YYREEE, per germline (reference sequence). The CDR3 consists of 15 residues. Trimming cost V 4 bases and J 5 bases, with 15 bases left between them. CDR3 sequence reads: CASSDSRGLNEKLFF. Here the CDR3 DNA reads TGTGCCAGCAGCGATAGCAGGGGTCTCAATGAAAAACTGTTTTTT.

This chain connects TRBV5-5 to TRBJ2-5; 7 nucleotides line up with TRBD1. The CDR3 spans 12 residues. Germline CDR1 SGHKS, CDR2 YYEKEE (reference sequence). J lost 4 bases, V lost 10 bases, and 7 bases had no gene match. The CDR3 spells CASHRGAETQYF. Written as DNA, the CDR3 is TGTGCCTCACACAGGGGTGCAGAGACCCAGTACTTC.

The chain carries TRBV19 and TRBJ1-2; the match to TRBD1 covers 7 bases. Germline V gene sequence: CDR1 LNHDA, CDR2 SQIVND (reference sequence). The CDR3 extends over 15 amino acids. The V segment lost 1 base and the J segment 4 bases; nucleotides outside the gene matches: 6. CDR3 in amino acids: CASSIGPGQRYGYTF. The CDR3 DNA follows: TGTGCCAGTAGTATAGGTCCGGGACAGCGCTATGGCTACACCTTC.

This chain connects TRBV7-3 to TRBJ2-7; D may be TRBD2 (7 bases). From germline, CDR1 is SGHTA and CDR2 FQGTGA. V was trimmed by 5 bases and J by 3 bases, leaving 26 bases between them. The CDR3 sequence is 18 residues long. CDR3 nucleotide sequence: TGTGCCAGCAGCCTTAACCCCGTAGGGGGGGCAGGTCACTACGAGCAGTACTTC. Encoded protein: CASSLNPVGGAGHYEQYF. Using reference TRBV7-3 and TRBJ2-7 for the parts outside the CDR3, the full variable domain is GAGVSQTPSNKVTEKGKYVELRCDPISGHTALYWYRQSLGQGPEFLIYFQGTGAADDSGLPNDRFFAVRPEGSVSTLKIQRTERGDSAVYLCASSLNPVGGAGHYEQYFGPGTRLTVT.

This rearrangement joins TRBV6-1 to TRBJ1-4, with D perhaps matching TRBD1 (5 bases). Looked up from germline, CDR1 is MNHNS and CDR2 is SASEGT. V lost 2 bases and J 8 bases, leaving 12 bases between the germline ends. The length of the CDR3 is 14 residues. CDR3 region: CASSEWQGREKLFF. CDR3 DNA sequence: TGTGCCAGCAGTGAATGGCAGGGTAGGGAAAAACTGTTTTTT.

The chain has TRBV2 and TRBJ1-6; D is unclear. Deletions cut 4 bases from V and 0 bases from J, with 7 bases between. The CDR3 runs to 15 residues. The germline V gene has CDR1 SNHLY and CDR2 FYNNEI. The chain's CDR3 is CASSGQSSYNSPLHF. CDR3 nucleotides: TGTGCCAGCAGTGGTCAGAGCTCCTATAATTCACCCCTCCACTTT.

The J gene is TRBJ1-1, the V gene TRBV2; 7 bases match TRBD1. V shed 2 bases, J shed 3 bases, and the junction held 15 bases outside the gene matches. Germline V gene lookup returns CDR1 SNHLY and CDR2 FYNNEI. This CDR3 comprises 18 residues. The CDR3 loop is CASSEQTGRQGDDTEAFF. The CDR3, as DNA: TGTGCCAGCAGTGAACAAACAGGGAGGCAGGGGGACGACACTGAAGCTTTCTTT.